These 29 T cell receptor beta chains were sequenced from one sample in a study of T-cell reconstitution after alpha-beta-depleted transplantation in children. The authors prepared the TCRbeta library with unique molecular identifiers. TCRdb re-called the PCR reads with MiXCR, one entry per CDR3 protein. The sample consists of approximately 210,000 distinct CDR3 sequences, about 14% of them appearing once. The material was PBMCs from the stem cell graft donor, obtained from the stem cell graft. Every receptor here comes from a human donor who donated a stem cell graft to a child with acute lymphoblastic leukemia.

This clonotype was counted ten times or more. This rearrangement joins TRBV5-1 to TRBJ2-5, with a weak D call TRBD2 (6 bases). The V end lost 1 base, the J end lost 5 bases, and 15 bases lay between the germline ends. Germline values: CDR1 SGHRS, CDR2 YFSETQ. The CDR3 spans 15 residues. The CDR3 sequence: CASSLSGGPGETQYF. CDR3 nucleotide sequence: TGCGCCAGCAGCTTGTCCGGGGGACCAGGGGAGACCCAGTACTTC. The full variable domain, rest sourced from reference TRBV5-1 and TRBJ2-5, is KAGVTQTPRYLIKTRGQQVTLSCSPISGHRSVSWYQQTPGQGLQFLFEYFSETQRNKGNFPGRFSGRQFSNSRSEMNVSTLELGDSALYLCASSLSGGPGETQYFGPGTRLLVL.

This clonotype has at least ten counts. The chain carries TRBV5-1 and TRBJ1-4, with D possibly TRBD1 on 5 matching bases. The CDR3 has 14 residues. V gave up 1 base and J gave up 7 bases, with 11 bases separating them. The germline gives CDR1 SGHRS, CDR2 YFSETQ. The CDR3 nucleotides are TGCGCCAGCAGCTTGTTGGGGGAGGCTGAAAAACTGTTTTTT. Its translation is CASSLLGEAEKLFF.

This clonotype came up many times. The gene calls are TRBV11-2 and TRBJ1-1; weak D call: TRBD1 (6 bases). This CDR3 region has 15 residues. Trimming removed 1 base from V and 0 bases from J, with 9 bases in between. Germline CDR1 and CDR2: SGHAT and FQNNGV. For the CDR3, the DNA is TGTGCCAGCAGCTTAGCCTCAGGGGTGAACACTGAAGCTTTCTTT. Translated, it gives CASSLASGVNTEAFF.

This clonotype was observed a handful of times. The chain is built from TRBV5-4 and TRBJ2-7; possible D gene TRBD2, 5 bases. The CDR3 runs to 16 residues. Germline CDR1 is SGHNT and CDR2 is YYREEE (reference sequence). V lost 0 bases to trimming and J lost 2 bases, with 15 bases between them. The CDR3 region is CASSLGYAGSTYEQYF. DNA for the CDR3: TGTGCCAGCAGCTTGGGCTACGCGGGTTCGACCTACGAGCAGTACTTC.

This clonotype appeared many times. The chain recombines TRBV4-1 with TRBJ2-5, with no clear D. The ends were cut back, 8 bases at V and 5 bases at J, with 18 bases in the middle. CDR1 and CDR2 from the germline V gene are MGHRA and YSYEKL. The CDR3 is 14 residues long. The CDR3 nucleotides are TGCGCCAGCCGACCTTTTGGGGTTGAGGAGACCCAGTACTTC. It specifies CASRPFGVEETQYF.

This clonotype was seen a few times. The chain combines TRBV28 with TRBJ2-2; the match to TRBD2 covers 10 bases. Germline-derived CDR1 and CDR2 are MDHEN and SYDVKM. The CDR3 has 15 residues. After removal of 7 bases from V and 4 bases from J, the junction contained 6 bases not matched to a gene. Here the CDR3 reads CASTSGLAITGELFF. CDR3 coding DNA: TGTGCCAGCACCTCGGGACTAGCGATCACCGGGGAGCTGTTTTTT.

This clonotype was seen just once. It may be a read error: a sequence one base away is much more abundant. The chain recombines TRBV28 with TRBJ1-1, with 9 bases aligning to TRBD1. Germline CDR1 MDHEN, CDR2 SYDVKM. This CDR3 region has 17 residues. CDR3 coding DNA: TGTGCCAGCAGTTTTATACAGGGGGCAGGTGTGAACGCTGAAGCTTTCTTT. This sequence encodes CASSFIQGAGVNAEAFF.

The gene calls are TRBV29-1 and TRBJ1-1; D may be TRBD1 (5 bases). V was cut by 3 bases and J by 3 bases, with 5 bases left in between. The CDR3 covers 11 residues. The V gene's germline CDR1 is SQVTM and CDR2 ANQGSEA. The CDR3 bases are TGCAGCGTTGACAGGGACACTGAAGCTTTCTTT. It is translated as CSVDRDTEAFF. The full variable domain, in which reference TRBV29-1 and TRBJ1-1 provide the parts outside the CDR3, is SAVISQKPSRDICQRGTSLTIQCQVDSQVTMMFWYRQQPGQSLTLIATANQGSEATYESGFVIDKFPISRPNLTFSTLTVSNMSPEDSSIYLCSVDRDTEAFFGQGTRLTVV.

In this sample, this clonotype turned up many times. The chain's CDR3 is CASSFSPGQGLVLQYF. In DNA, the CDR3 is TGTGCCAGCAGTTTCTCTCCGGGACAGGGGTTAGTTCTGCAGTACTTC. J is TRBJ2-7 and V is TRBV6-5, with TRBD1 matching 10 bases. Trimming took 4 bases from V and 9 from J; bases not matched to a gene: 15. This CDR3 contains 16 residues. The V gene's germline CDR1 is MNHEY and CDR2 SVGAGI.

This clonotype appeared many times. This chain connects TRBV20-1 to TRBJ2-7, with TRBD1 identical over 10 bases. Germline-derived CDR1 and CDR2 are DFQATT and SNEGSKA (reference sequence). This CDR3 has 14 residues. V trimming: 6 bases; J trimming: 7 bases; junction bases outside the gene matches: 12. CDR3 protein: CSAKVGTGVMEQYF. The CDR3 DNA reads TGCAGTGCCAAGGTCGGGACAGGGGTAATGGAGCAGTACTTC.

A remark on this clonotype: A much larger clone is a single base away; this may be a read error. This CDR3 fails to terminate in the conserved phenylalanine or tryptophan, so it likely reflects a read error. This rearrangement joins TRBV29-1 to TRBJ2-7; no clear D gene. This CDR3 comprises 13 residues. V gave up 2 bases and J gave up 6 bases, with 14 bases separating them. Germline CDR1 and CDR2: SQVTM and ANQGSEA. The CDR3 here is CSVESVKNAEQYL. The CDR3 DNA follows: TGCAGCGTTGAATCTGTGAAGAATGCCGAGCAGTACTTG.

There are many counts of this clonotype. V usage is TRBV28 and J usage is TRBJ1-1; 9 bases match TRBD1. The CDR3 length is 15 residues. J was trimmed by 3 bases and V by 5 bases; bases with no gene match: 7. CDR1 and CDR2 (germline): MDHEN, SYDVKM. Here the CDR3 DNA reads TGTGCCAGCAGTACTCCCGGGACAGGGTACACTGAAGCTTTCTTT. As protein: CASSTPGTGYTEAFF. The variable domain in full, completed from reference TRBV28 and TRBJ1-1, reads DVKVTQSSRYLVKRTGEKVFLECVQDMDHENMFWYRQDPGLGLRLIYFSYDVKMKEKGDIPEGYSVSREKKERFSLILESASTNQTSMYLCASSTPGTGYTEAFFGQGTRLTVV.

This clonotype appeared many times. CDR3 bases: TGTGCCAGCAGCTTAGTAGCGGGGGCCTGGGTACGTGGTGGCTACACCTTC. It codes for CASSLVAGAWVRGGYTF. The rearrangement joins TRBV7-8 to TRBJ1-2; maybe TRBD1 (6 bases). V shed 1 base and J shed 7 bases, with 22 bases lying between them. Germline values: CDR1 SGHVS, CDR2 FQNEAQ. This CDR3 has 17 residues.

This clonotype was observed at least ten times. The chain links TRBV27 to TRBJ2-7, with a tentative D call TRBD2 (5 bases). From germline, CDR1 is MNHEY and CDR2 SMNVEV (reference sequence). V was cut by 3 bases and J by 4 bases, with 22 bases left in between. This CDR3 contains 17 residues. The DNA of the CDR3 is TGTGCCAGCAGTTTCTATGCTAGCACCGGTCGACTGTACGAGCAGTACTTC. Amino acids: CASSFYASTGRLYEQYF.

This clonotype occurred many times. The chain joins TRBV5-1 to TRBJ2-1, with 10 positions matching TRBD1. Germline CDR1 SGHRS, CDR2 YFSETQ. The V and J ends lost 4 bases and 10 bases, in that order; junction bases with no gene match: 11. The CDR3 is made up of 15 amino acids. The CDR3 DNA reads as TGCGCCAGCAGCCCCCCGACAGGGGGCGTTTGGGAGCAGTTCTTC. It specifies CASSPPTGGVWEQFF.

Ten or more counts support this clonotype. V is TRBV11-1 and J is TRBJ2-1; 7 positions match TRBD2. Germline lookup yields CDR1 SGHAT and CDR2 FQDESV (reference sequence). The CDR3 consists of 17 residues. V lost 1 base to trimming and J lost 3 bases; unmatched junction nucleotides: 9. CDR3 bases: TGTGCCAGCAGCTTAGAAAGGTGGGCTAGCGGCTACAATGAGCAGTTCTTC. Encoded protein: CASSLERWASGYNEQFF.

There are many counts of this clonotype. The chain recombines TRBV5-6 with TRBJ1-2; possible D gene TRBD1, 5 bases. From germline, CDR1 is SGHDT and CDR2 YYEEEE. This CDR3 contains 14 residues. V gave up 0 bases and J gave up 4 bases, with 10 bases separating them. CDR3: CASSLAGIGYGYTF. CDR3 sequence (DNA): TGTGCCAGCAGCTTGGCAGGGATTGGCTATGGCTACACCTTC.

In its sample, this clonotype was seen many times. The CDR3: CASSSLDSPRFSEQYF. The CDR3, as DNA: TGTGCCAGCAGCTCTTTAGACTCCCCCCGGTTCAGCGAGCAGTACTTC. This chain links TRBV7-9 with TRBJ2-7, with unresolved D. Between the trimmed V and J ends, which lost 4 bases and 6 bases, there was a span of 22 bases. Per germline, CDR1 SEHNR and CDR2 FQNEAQ (reference sequence). The CDR3 contains 16 residues.

This clonotype appeared many times. The chain uses TRBV10-3 and TRBJ2-1; 7 bases align to TRBD2. The V gene's germline CDR1 is ENHRY and CDR2 SYGVKD. CDR3 length: 16 residues. V trimming: 0 bases; J trimming: 1 base; junction bases outside the gene matches: 3. In DNA form, the CDR3 reads TGTGCCATCAGTGAGTCCACTAGCGCGTCCTACAATGAGCAGTTCTTC. The encoded protein is CAISESTSASYNEQFF.

The chain recombines TRBV11-1 with TRBJ2-1, with TRBD1 identical over 9 bases. Trimming took 5 bases from V and 2 from J; bases not matched to a gene: 4. The CDR3 sequence is 15 residues long. Germline-derived CDR1 and CDR2 are SGHAT and FQDESV (reference sequence). The CDR3 DNA is TGTGCCAGCAGCCGGACAGGGGTCGCCTACAATGAGCAGTTCTTC. Its protein product is CASSRTGVAYNEQFF.

This clonotype was found many times. This chain uses TRBV6-5 with TRBJ2-5; 8 bases are a match to TRBD2. Germline CDR1 is MNHEY and CDR2 is SVGAGI. The CDR3 extends over 15 amino acids. Trimming at V came to 0 bases and at J to 2 bases, leaving 2 bases not matched to a gene. The chain's CDR3 is CASSYSSGGQETQYF. Here the CDR3 DNA reads TGTGCCAGCAGTTACTCGAGCGGGGGACAAGAGACCCAGTACTTC.

The rearrangement joins TRBV5-4 to TRBJ2-1, with D perhaps TRBD1 or TRBD2 (6 bases each). The V gene's germline CDR1 is SGHNT and CDR2 YYREEE (reference sequence). The CDR3 contains 14 residues. V was trimmed by 0 bases and J by 8 bases, leaving 12 bases between them. This chain's CDR3 is CASSLGGAADEQFF. The CDR3 DNA is TGTGCCAGCAGCTTGGGGGGGGCTGCGGATGAGCAGTTCTTC.

The rearrangement links TRBV7-8 to TRBJ1-1, with a tentative D call TRBD1 (5 bases). The ends were cut back, 5 bases at V and 4 bases at J, with 11 bases in the middle. The CDR3 is 13 residues long. The germline gives CDR1 SGHVS, CDR2 FQNEAQ. The CDR3 reads CASSQGWSTEAFF. The CDR3 bases are TGTGCCAGCAGCCAGGGTTGGAGCACTGAAGCTTTCTTT.

The chain has TRBV28 and TRBJ2-3, with no clear D. Germline CDR1 and CDR2: MDHEN and SYDVKM. The CDR3 loop spans 12 amino acids. The V and J ends lost 6 bases and 8 bases respectively, with 12 bases between them. The CDR3 nucleotides read TGTGCCAGCAGCCTCCAGCTAGGTACGCAGTATTTT. Encoded protein: CASSLQLGTQYF.

This clonotype has a handful of counts. The chain is built from TRBV5-1 and TRBJ1-1; possibly TRBD1 for D (5 bases). The CDR3 is made up of 17 amino acids. From germline, CDR1 is SGHRS and CDR2 YFSETQ. Trimming left V 2 bases short and J 3 bases short, with 20 bases between. Here the CDR3 reads CASSLKDPWMGDTEAFF. The CDR3 nucleotides are TGCGCCAGCAGCTTAAAGGACCCCTGGATGGGGGACACTGAAGCTTTCTTT.

This clonotype has ten or more counts. This chain links TRBV12-3 or TRBV12-4 with TRBJ2-1; 10 nucleotides align to TRBD2. The junction had 5 bases not matched to a gene; V was cut back by 2 bases and J by 10 bases. The CDR3 contains 14 residues. CDR3 sequence reads: CASSLLAGEVEQFF. Written as DNA, the CDR3 is TGTGCCAGCAGTTTACTAGCGGGAGAGGTCGAGCAGTTCTTC.

This clonotype has a handful of counts. The rearrangement joins TRBV4-2 to TRBJ2-7; 14 bases line up with TRBD2. V lost 2 bases and J lost 5; bases outside the gene matches: 5. This CDR3 contains 16 residues. CDR1 is LGHNA, CDR2 YNFKEQ, per germline. The CDR3 loop is CASSQPGLAGGHEQYF. The CDR3 DNA follows: TGTGCCAGCAGCCAACCCGGACTAGCGGGAGGTCACGAGCAGTACTTC.

This clonotype was seen a handful of times. This chain uses TRBV7-8 with TRBJ1-2, with 7 nucleotides matching TRBD1. V shed 6 bases and J 4 bases; nucleotides not matched to a gene: 11. The germline gives CDR1 SGHVS, CDR2 FQNEAQ. The CDR3 sequence is 15 residues long. The CDR3 sequence: CASRESGGAGYGYTF. DNA for the CDR3: TGTGCCAGCAGAGAGTCAGGGGGGGCAGGCTATGGCTACACCTTC.

This chain uses TRBV14 with TRBJ2-7, with D possibly matching TRBD2 (6 bases). Trimming cost V 3 bases and J 5 bases, with 14 bases left between them. This CDR3 comprises 14 residues. CDR1 and CDR2 (germline): SGHDN, FVKESK. CDR3 nucleotides: TGTGCCAGCAGCCAGTCGCGCGGGGTCCACGAGCAGTACTTC. This sequence encodes CASSQSRGVHEQYF.